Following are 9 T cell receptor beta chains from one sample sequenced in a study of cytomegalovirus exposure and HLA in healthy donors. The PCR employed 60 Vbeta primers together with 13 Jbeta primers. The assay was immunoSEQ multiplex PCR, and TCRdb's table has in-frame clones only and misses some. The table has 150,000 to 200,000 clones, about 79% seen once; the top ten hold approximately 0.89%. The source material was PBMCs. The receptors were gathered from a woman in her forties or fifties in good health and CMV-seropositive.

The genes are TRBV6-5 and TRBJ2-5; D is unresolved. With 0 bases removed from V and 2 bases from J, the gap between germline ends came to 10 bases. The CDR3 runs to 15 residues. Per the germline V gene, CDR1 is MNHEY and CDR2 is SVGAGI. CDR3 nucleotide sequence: TGTGCCAGCAGTTACTCAAGGCGGATACAAGAGACCCAGTACTTC. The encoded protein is CASSYSRRIQETQYF.

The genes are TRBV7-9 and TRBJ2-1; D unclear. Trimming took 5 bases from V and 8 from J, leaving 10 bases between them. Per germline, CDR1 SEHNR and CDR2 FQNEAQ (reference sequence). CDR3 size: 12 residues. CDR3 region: CASSKPVHEQFF. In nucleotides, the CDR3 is TGTGCCAGCAGCAAGCCTGTCCATGAGCAGTTCTTC.

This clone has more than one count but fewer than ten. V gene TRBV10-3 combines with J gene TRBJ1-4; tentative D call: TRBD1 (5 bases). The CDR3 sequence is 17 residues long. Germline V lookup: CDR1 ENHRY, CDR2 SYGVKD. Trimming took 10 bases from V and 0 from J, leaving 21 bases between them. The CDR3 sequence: CATGKGRGKSTNEKLFF. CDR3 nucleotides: TGTGCCACGGGGAAGGGACGGGGGAAGTCAACTAATGAAAAACTGTTTTTT.

CDR3 amino acids: CASSYSRSREKLFF. The CDR3 coding sequence is TGTGCCAGCAGTTACTCCAGAAGTCGAGAAAAACTGTTTTTT. The chain is built from TRBV6-5 and TRBJ1-4; D remains ambiguous. The germline CDR1 and CDR2 sequences are MNHEY and SVGAGI. This CDR3 is built from 14 residues. Trimming stripped 0 bases from V and 8 bases from J, with 10 bases between.

The CDR3 coding sequence is TGTGCCAGTAGTCCCACCGGAGCGGGAGAGGACTACAATGAGCAGTTCTTC. This translates into CASSPTGAGEDYNEQFF. This chain links TRBV19 with TRBJ2-1; 8 nucleotides agree with TRBD2. Trimming removed 5 bases from V and 3 bases from J; junction bases left unmatched: 12. Germline CDR1 is LNHDA and CDR2 is SQIVND (reference sequence). This CDR3 spans 17 amino acids. Based on the CDR3 plus reference TRBV19 and TRBJ2-1, the full variable domain is DGGITQSPKYLFRKEGQNVTLSCEQNLNHDAMYWYRQDPGQGLRLIYYSQIVNDFQKGDIAEGYSVSREKKESFPLTVTSAQKNPTAFYLCASSPTGAGEDYNEQFFGPGTRLTVL.

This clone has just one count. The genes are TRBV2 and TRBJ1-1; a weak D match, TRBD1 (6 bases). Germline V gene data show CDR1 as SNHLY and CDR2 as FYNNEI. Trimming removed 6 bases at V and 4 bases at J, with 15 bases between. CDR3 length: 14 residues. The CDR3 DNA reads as TGTGCCAGCAGAACACAGGGTGGAGGCACTGAAGCTTTCTTT. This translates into CASRTQGGGTEAFF.

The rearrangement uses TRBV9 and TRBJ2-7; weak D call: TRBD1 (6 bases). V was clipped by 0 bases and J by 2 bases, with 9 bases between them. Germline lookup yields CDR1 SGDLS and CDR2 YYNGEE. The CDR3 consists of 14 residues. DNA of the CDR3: TGTGCCAGCAGCGTAGAGGGACAAACCTACGAGCAGTACTTC. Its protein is CASSVEGQTYEQYF. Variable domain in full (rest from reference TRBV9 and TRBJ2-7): DSGVTQTPKHLITATGQRVTLRCSPRSGDLSVYWYQQSLDQGLQFLIQYYNGEERAKGNILERFSAQQFPDLHSELNLSSLELGDSALYFCASSVEGQTYEQYFGPGTRLTVT.

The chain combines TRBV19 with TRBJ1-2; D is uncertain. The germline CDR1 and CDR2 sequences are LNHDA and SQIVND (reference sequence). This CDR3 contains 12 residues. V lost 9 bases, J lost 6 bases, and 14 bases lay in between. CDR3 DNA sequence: TGTGCCAGCGCTGCGGCGATCCATGGCTACACCTTC. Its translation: CASAAAIHGYTF.

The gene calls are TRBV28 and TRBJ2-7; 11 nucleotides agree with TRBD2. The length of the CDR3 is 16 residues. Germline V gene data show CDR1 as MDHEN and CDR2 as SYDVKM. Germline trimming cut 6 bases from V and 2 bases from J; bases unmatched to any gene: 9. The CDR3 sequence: CASRVISGGGTYEQYF. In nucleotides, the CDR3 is TGTGCCAGCAGGGTAATTAGCGGGGGGGGGACCTACGAGCAGTACTTC.